These 3 T cell receptor beta chains originate from one sample sequenced in a study of cytomegalovirus exposure and HLA in healthy donors (dated by TCRdb to the late 2010s). The library came from the immunoSEQ multiplex PCR assay. The multiplex PCR relied on a mix of 60 forward primers for TCR Vbeta segments and 13 reverse primers for TCR Jbeta segments. TCRdb took this table from immuneACCESS and kept in-frame rearrangements with V and J called. Such tables lack part of the clones; where checked against another copy, unresolved V genes explain under half of the gap, and the rest is unexplained. Here the sample has about 130,000 clones; roughly 88% occur a single time. The ten largest make up 2.7% of the sample. The sequencing sample was made of PBMCs. Receptors originate from a man in his fifties or sixties in good health and CMV-seronegative.

The genes are TRBV30 and TRBJ1-5; D is unresolved. In germline, CDR1 is GTSNPN, CDR2 SVGIG (reference sequence). The length of the CDR3 is 13 residues. Trimming removed 3 bases from V and 7 bases from J, with 13 bases in between. The CDR3 DNA follows: TGTGCCTGGAGCCCCCCGATGAGGCAGCCCCAGCATTTT. Residues: CAWSPPMRQPQHF.

The V gene is TRBV5-1, the J gene TRBJ2-7, with a tentative D call TRBD2 (5 bases). Germline V lookup: CDR1 SGHRS, CDR2 YFSETQ. The CDR3 has 12 amino acids. The V and J ends lost 5 bases and 2 bases respectively, with 8 bases between them. The CDR3 reads CASSVGTYEQYF. DNA for the CDR3: TGCGCCAGCAGTGTCGGGACCTACGAGCAGTACTTC.

The table lists this clone with a few counts. CDR3 in DNA: TGTGCCAGCAGCCTTGACAGGATCAGCACTGAAGCTTTCTTT. This gives the protein CASSLDRISTEAFF. The chain joins TRBV5-6 to TRBJ1-1; D is perhaps TRBD1 (6 bases). The CDR3 consists of 14 residues. V dropped 4 bases and J dropped 4 bases, with 14 bases sitting between them. Per germline, CDR1 SGHDT and CDR2 YYEEEE.